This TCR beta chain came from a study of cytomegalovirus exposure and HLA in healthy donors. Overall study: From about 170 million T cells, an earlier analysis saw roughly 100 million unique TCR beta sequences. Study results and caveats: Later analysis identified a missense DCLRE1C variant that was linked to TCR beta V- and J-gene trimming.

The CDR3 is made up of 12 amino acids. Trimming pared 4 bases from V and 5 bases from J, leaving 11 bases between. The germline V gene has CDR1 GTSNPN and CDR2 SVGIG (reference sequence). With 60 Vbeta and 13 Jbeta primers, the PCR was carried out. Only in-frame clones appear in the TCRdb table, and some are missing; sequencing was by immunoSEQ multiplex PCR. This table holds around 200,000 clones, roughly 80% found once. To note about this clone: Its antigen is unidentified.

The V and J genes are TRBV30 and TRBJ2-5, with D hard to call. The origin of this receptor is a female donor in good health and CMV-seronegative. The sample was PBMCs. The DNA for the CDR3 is TGTGCCTGGACCCTTTCCCGGGAGACCCAGTACTTC. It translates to CAWTLSRETQYF.